This record looks at one TCR beta chain sequence and its context. This specimen comes from a study of blood T cell repertoires in COVID-19. In the study overall: The United States, Italy and Spain provided the acute and convalescent COVID-19 samples.

CDR3 length: 13 amino acids. From germline, CDR1 is MNHEY and CDR2 SVGAGI. Trimming stripped 7 bases from V and 4 bases from J, with 13 bases between. Produced via immunoSEQ multiplex PCR; TCRdb's table is partial and in-frame only. The table has 250,000 to 350,000 clones, about 87% seen once. The sequenced sample consisted of PBMCs or T cells enriched from blood (not recorded which). The receptor was isolated from a woman in her twenties or thirties who had recovered from COVID-19. This sequence joins TRBV6-5 and TRBJ1-1; no reliable D call. The CDR3 DNA is TGTGCCAGCACCCCCCGGGGAGGCACTGAAGCTTTCTTT. Translating it yields CASTPRGGTEAFF.